A selection of T cell receptor beta chains follows, all from one sample in a study of siplizumab effects on memory and regulatory T cells. The data were produced by immunoSEQ multiplex PCR, yet TCRdb's version contains in-frame clones alone and is incomplete. This sample has more than 60,000 clones, with 85% to 95% found just once. Sequenced input: CD8+ T cells sorted from blood. These TCRs come from a human donor in good health. The CDR3 runs from the conserved cysteine through the conserved F or W. The D gene is left open where the match is weak. A clone size is listed for some rows: how often the clone was seen (once, few, many), or a class if it is expanded.

size	J	D	V	DNA	CDR3
-	TRBJ1-5	TRBD1	TRBV9	TGTGCCAGCAGCGTCACCGGGACAGTTTATCAGCCCCAGCATTTT	CASSVTGTVYQPQHF
-	TRBJ2-7	-	TRBV5-4	TGTGCCAGCAGCTCCGGGACTGTGAGCTACGAGCAGTACTTC	CASSSGTVSYEQYF
-	TRBJ1-1	-	TRBV19	TGTGCCAGTAGTATAACAGCCAACACTGAAGCTTTCTTT	CASSITANTEAFF
-	TRBJ1-1	-	TRBV7-3	TGTGCCAGCAGCTTAGAGGGAGTCACTGAAGCTTTCTTT	CASSLEGVTEAFF
few	TRBJ2-3	-	TRBV4-3	TGCGCCAGCAGCGCCAGCCTTACAGATACGCAGTATTTT	CASSASLTDTQYF
-	TRBJ1-4	TRBD1	TRBV2	TGTGCCAGCATAGTGGGACAGGGGGCTGAAAAACTGTTTTTT	CASIVGQGAEKLFF
-	TRBJ2-2	-	TRBV14	TGTGCCAGCAGCCAAGCTAATACCGGGGAGCTGTTTTTT	CASSQANTGELFF
few	TRBJ1-6	-	TRBV6-7	TGTGCCAGCTCTGTGGGACACCATTCACCCCTCCACTTT	CASSVGHHSPLHF
once	TRBJ2-1	-	TRBV28	TGTGCCAGCAGTTTTACCGGGAATGAGCAGTTCTTC	CASSFTGNEQFF
-	TRBJ2-7	-	TRBV6-6	TGTGCCAGCAGTTATGGGCAGGATTATTACGAGCAGTACTTC	CASSYGQDYYEQYF
-	TRBJ1-4	-	TRBV9	TGTGCCAGCAGCGTAGCGGGGGCCGAAGAAAAACTGTTTTTT	CASSVAGAEEKLFF
-	TRBJ2-1	TRBD2	TRBV9	TGTGCCAGCAGCGCCAGCGGGGGGGAGATTAATGAGCAGTTCTTC	CASSASGGEINEQFF
-	TRBJ2-3	-	TRBV7-9	TGTGCCAGCAGACCAGACAGTACAGATACGCAGTATTTT	CASRPDSTDTQYF
-	TRBJ2-3	-	TRBV27	TGTGCCAGCAGTTCTGGGGACTCCCCGCCCACAGATACGCAGTATTTT	CASSSGDSPPTDTQYF
-	TRBJ1-1	-	TRBV9	TGTGCCAGCAGCGTAGGTTCTGGTGGAAGGGCTGAAGCTTTCTTT	CASSVGSGGRAEAFF
medium-sized	TRBJ2-1	TRBD1	TRBV9	TGTGCCAGCGGATCCCCCCGGGACAGGGCCAACAATGAGCAGTTCTTC	CASGSPRDRANNEQFF
-	TRBJ1-4	TRBD1	TRBV27	TGTGCCAGCAGGTCTGACGAGGGGGCGGGTGAAAAACTGTTTTTT	CASRSDEGAGEKLFF
-	TRBJ2-7	-	TRBV29-1	TGCAGCGCTGCCACGGTTCTTTACGAGCAGTACTTC	CSAATVLYEQYF
once	TRBJ1-5	-	TRBV28	TGTGCCAGCAGTTTTAGGGGGAAGAATCAGCCCCAGCATTTT	CASSFRGKNQPQHF
-	TRBJ1-1	-	TRBV4-1	TGCGCCAGCAGCCAAGAGGGCGGTGAAGCTTTCTTT	CASSQEGGEAFF
-	TRBJ2-3	-	TRBV5-1	TGCGCCAGTATGACAGCGGACACAGATACGCAGTATTTT	CASMTADTDTQYF
large	TRBJ2-5	-	TRBV11-2	TGTGCCAGCAGCCCCTATTACGGGGTGAAGACCCAGTACTTC	CASSPYYGVKTQYF
-	TRBJ2-7	TRBD1	TRBV27	TGTGCCAGCAGAAGACAGGGTTACGAGCAGTACTTC	CASRRQGYEQYF
-	TRBJ2-1	-	TRBV14	TGTGCCAGCAGCCAAGGGTACCCTCACAATGAGCAGTTCTTC	CASSQGYPHNEQFF
-	TRBJ1-1	TRBD1	TRBV5-1	TGCGCCAGCAGCTCGGGACAGTTGTCGATCGAGGGAACTGAAGCTTTCTTT	CASSSGQLSIEGTEAFF
-	TRBJ2-1	-	TRBV4-3	TGCGCCAGCAGCCAAGTTAGTTCGGGGATGTTACACAATGAGCAGTTCTTC	CASSQVSSGMLHNEQFF
once	TRBJ1-1	-	TRBV29-1	TGCAGCGTTCCGGAGAACACTGAAGCTTTCTTT	CSVPENTEAFF
-	TRBJ1-5	TRBD1	TRBV4-2	TGTGCCAGCAGCCAAGAGTCCGGGACAGTCCAGCCCCAGCATTTT	CASSQESGTVQPQHF
-	TRBJ2-1	-	TRBV11-3	TGTGCCAGCAGCTCATACAGCTCTGAGCAGTTCTTC	CASSSYSSEQFF
few	TRBJ2-3	TRBD2	TRBV6-4	TGTGCCAGCAGTGACTCCGCTAGCGGGGGCACAGATACGCAGTATTTT	CASSDSASGGTDTQYF
-	TRBJ1-6	TRBD1	TRBV5-4	TGTGCCAGCAGCTTGGTCCGGGGGACAGGGGGCCCCCCTAGCCTCCACTTT	CASSLVRGTGGPPSLHF
-	TRBJ1-2	-	TRBV19	TGTGCCAGCCTAGCGGTCTATGGCTACACCTTC	CASLAVYGYTF
-	TRBJ2-7	TRBD1	TRBV27	TGTGCCAGCAGCAGACAGGGGGCGCGGTACGAGCAGTACTTC	CASSRQGARYEQYF
-	TRBJ2-5	-	TRBV5-8	TGTGCCAGCAGCTTGGCCGTCGGCACACAAGAGACCCAGTACTTC	CASSLAVGTQETQYF
few	TRBJ1-1	-	TRBV9	TGTGCCAGCAGCGTAGGAGACAGCTACACTGAAGCTTTCTTT	CASSVGDSYTEAFF